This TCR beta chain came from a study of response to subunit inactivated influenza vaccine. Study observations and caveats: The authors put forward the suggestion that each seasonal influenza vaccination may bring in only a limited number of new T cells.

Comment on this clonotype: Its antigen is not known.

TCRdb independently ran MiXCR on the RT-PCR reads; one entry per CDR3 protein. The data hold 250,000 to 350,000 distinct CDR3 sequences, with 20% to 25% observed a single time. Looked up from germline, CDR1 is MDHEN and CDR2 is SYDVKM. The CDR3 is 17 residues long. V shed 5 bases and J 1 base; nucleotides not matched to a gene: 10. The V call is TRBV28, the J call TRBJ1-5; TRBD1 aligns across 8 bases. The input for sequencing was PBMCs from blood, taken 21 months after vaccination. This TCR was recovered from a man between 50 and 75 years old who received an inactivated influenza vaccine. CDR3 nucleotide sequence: TGTGCCAGCAGTCCTGTAACAGGGGGTAAAAGCAATCAGCCCCAGCATTTT. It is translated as CASSPVTGGKSNQPQHF.